Listed here are 14 T cell receptor beta chains from one sample, sequenced in a study of post-analysis software for immune sequencing data. Study findings and constraints: In patients, about five TRBV segments were more frequent than in controls, with TRBV5-6, TRBV5-1 and TRBV20-1 among them.

No antigen has been identified for these receptors. Unique molecular identifiers were built into the TCR beta cDNA libraries. One entry per CDR3 protein results from TCRdb running MiXCR on the PCR reads. The sample contains hundreds of thousands of distinct CDR3 sequences, around 27% of which appear only once. Sequences were obtained from blood. Every receptor here comes from a girl between 5 and 17 years old with multiple sclerosis.

The gene calls are TRBV15 and TRBJ1-6; no clear D gene. Trimming removed 0 bases from V and 7 bases from J, with 7 bases in between. There are 14 residues in the CDR3. Germline V gives CDR1 LNHNV, CDR2 YYDKDF (reference sequence). The chain's CDR3 is CATSRDRQNSPLHF. The CDR3 coding sequence is TGTGCCACCAGCAGAGATCGACAAAATTCACCCCTCCACTTT.

This clonotype was seen only a few times. J is TRBJ2-5 and V is TRBV10-3; TRBD2 matches at 7 bases. CDR1 is ENHRY and CDR2 is SYGVKD in the germline V gene. The CDR3 covers 14 residues. The V gene end was trimmed by 8 bases and the J gene end by 4 bases; junction bases not matched to a gene: 10. The CDR3 DNA sequence: TGTGCCATCGGGGTTGGGAGGGCCGGAGAGACCCAGTACTTC. This codes for CAIGVGRAGETQYF.

Concerning this clonotype itself: This could be a read error, since a much larger clone is one nucleotide away. The V gene is TRBV7-9, the J gene TRBJ1-2; 9 nucleotides match TRBD1. Germline lookup yields CDR1 SEHNR and CDR2 FQNEAQ (reference sequence). This CDR3 has 15 residues. The CDR3 bases are TGTGTCAGCAGCTTAGGGACAGGGAGCTTGAATGGCTACACCTTC. Protein: CVSSLGTGSLNGYTF.

CDR3 in DNA: TGCGCCAGCAGCAATGGGGTAGGGCCATTCGGAGAGACCCAGTACTTC. Protein: CASSNGVGPFGETQYF. J is TRBJ2-5 and V is TRBV5-1; D call uncertain. V shed 4 bases and J shed 4 bases, with 20 bases lying between them. This CDR3 comprises 16 residues. CDR1 is SGHRS, CDR2 YFSETQ, per germline. The whole variable domain, filled in from reference TRBV5-1 and TRBJ2-5, reads KAGVTQTPRYLIKTRGQQVTLSCSPISGHRSVSWYQQTPGQGLQFLFEYFSETQRNKGNFPGRFSGRQFSNSRSEMNVSTLELGDSALYLCASSNGVGPFGETQYFGPGTRLLVL.

The chain has TRBV2 and TRBJ2-5; the match to TRBD2 covers 8 bases. With V trimmed by 10 bases and J by 7 bases, 5 bases remained unmatched. CDR1 SNHLY and CDR2 FYNNEI come from the germline V gene. This CDR3 comprises 11 residues. As DNA, the CDR3 is TGTGCCATCCCTGCGGGGGGGACCCAGTACTTC. Translating gives CAIPAGGTQYF.

This clonotype was seen a few times. The junction departs from germline at one end; a sequencing error may be responsible. J is TRBJ2-1 and V is TRBV7-2; TRBD2 matches at 10 bases. Germline V CDR1 and CDR2: SGHTA, FQGNSA. CDR3 length equals 15 residues. CDR3 sequence (DNA): TGTGCCAGCAGCATAGCGGGGGGAACCTACAATGAGCAGTTCTTC. This gives the protein CASSIAGGTYNEQFF.

The chain links TRBV29-1 to TRBJ1-2; TRBD1 agrees at 7 bases. The CDR3 is 12 amino acids. V lost 6 bases to trimming and J lost 6 bases; unmatched junction nucleotides: 7. Germline V lookup: CDR1 SQVTM, CDR2 ANQGSEA. The CDR3 bases are TGCAGCGTAACGACAGGGAGGAATGGCTACACCTTC. Translation gives CSVTTGRNGYTF.

This clonotype was detected a few times. The gene calls are TRBV25-1 and TRBJ2-6; 9 bases align to TRBD2. CDR1 and CDR2 (germline): MGHDK, SYGVNS. Losses at the gene ends were 2 bases for V and 2 bases for J; bases not matched to a gene: 16. The CDR3 runs 21 residues. The CDR3 loop is CASSEGAVAGEHRTGANVLTF. In DNA form, the CDR3 reads TGTGCCAGCAGTGAAGGTGCGGTAGCGGGGGAGCACCGAACTGGGGCCAACGTCCTGACTTTC.

Comment on this clonotype: Being one base from a much bigger clone, this may be a read error. This chain uses TRBV20-1 with TRBJ2-1, with D unresolved. The CDR3 sequence is 13 residues long. Germline assignment: CDR1 DFQATT and CDR2 SNEGSKA (reference sequence). Trimming left V 0 bases short and J 8 bases short, with 11 bases between. The CDR3 DNA reads as TGCAGTGCTAGAGATCAGTGGGTCGATGAGCAGTTCTTC. It encodes CSARDQWVDEQFF.

A few counts support this clonotype. This chain uses TRBV3-1 with TRBJ2-5; 7 positions agree with TRBD2. The J call may be mistaken, given a closer DNA end match to TRBJ2-7. This CDR3 has 16 residues. Germline assignment: CDR1 LGHDT and CDR2 YNNKEL (reference sequence). CDR3 sequence reads: CASSQGLAETSYEQYF. The CDR3 nucleotides are TGTGCCAGCAGCCAGGGGCTAGCGGAAACCTCCTACGAGCAGTACTTC.

The chain recombines TRBV12-3 or TRBV12-4 with TRBJ2-3, with D tentatively TRBD1 (5 bases). The CDR3 covers 15 residues. Between the trimmed V and J ends, which lost 8 bases and 2 bases, there was a span of 17 bases. The CDR3 loop is CASHVRGDTTDTQYF. CDR3 bases: TGTGCCAGCCATGTAAGGGGCGATACCACAGATACGCAGTATTTT.

This clonotype was seen once. V and J are TRBV7-2 and TRBJ2-5; 7 nucleotides match TRBD2. The CDR3 length is 15 residues. Germline loops: CDR1 SGHTA, CDR2 FQGNSA. J lost 11 bases, V lost 1 base, and 13 bases had no gene match. The CDR3 spells CASSLGGGRLGEQYF. The CDR3 nucleotides read TGTGCCAGCAGCTTAGGGGGCGGGAGATTGGGGGAGCAGTACTTC.

This clonotype was seen a few times. The chain combines TRBV20-1 with TRBJ2-7, with D possibly being TRBD2 (5 bases). Germline CDR1 reads DFQATT; CDR2 reads SNEGSKA (reference sequence). The germline V and J ends were trimmed by 1 base and 6 bases, with 13 bases remaining between them. The CDR3 contains 13 residues. The CDR3 nucleotides read TGCAGTGCTAGAGGAACTAGTCGCCTCGAGCAGTACTTC. It translates to CSARGTSRLEQYF.

V and J are TRBV3-1 and TRBJ2-3; tentative D call: TRBD2 (6 bases). The germline V and J ends were trimmed by 1 base and 2 bases, with 16 bases remaining between them. This CDR3 comprises 17 residues. Germline V gives CDR1 LGHDT, CDR2 YNNKEL (reference sequence). The CDR3 protein is CASSQAFRDFPTDTQYF. In DNA form, the CDR3 reads TGTGCCAGCAGCCAAGCCTTCCGGGACTTCCCCACAGATACGCAGTATTTT.